This TCR beta chain was sequenced for a study of CD8 T cells in Susac syndrome (dated by TCRdb to the late 2010s). About the study as a whole: Of the Susac syndrome patients who were sequenced, about 6 had clinically active disease and fewer than ten were in clinical remission. At blood withdrawal, Susac syndrome patients were either therapy-naive, taking corticosteroids (in some cases with IVIg as well), or taking IVIg alone. Whether CD8+ T cell activation and differentiation in Susac syndrome was antigen driven was tested using repertoire sequencing.

On this clonotype itself: Its antigen is unknown. No per-base quality is available; no much larger clone lies one base away.

High-throughput TCR beta sequencing profiled peripheral blood CD8+ and CD4+ T cells from healthy donors, Susac syndrome patients and multiple sclerosis patients. The Susac syndrome patients fulfilled recently defined diagnostic criteria for definite or probable disease. Bulk CD8+ and CD4+ T cells were purified by magnetic negative isolation, while CD8+ TEMRA cells were enriched using FACS. Blood was drawn into EDTA tubes, processed within 24 hours, and PBMCs were isolated by density gradient centrifugation. PBMCs intended for TCR sequencing were frozen in liquid nitrogen and were later thawed in a 37 degrees C water bath. Purity of sorted or isolated CD4+, CD8+ and CD8+ TEMRA cells was at least 90%. CDR1 and CDR2, looked up from the germline V gene, are SGHRS and YFSETQ. The CDR3 has 16 amino acids, counting the end cysteine and phenylalanine. CDR3 DNA only is kept here, 48 bases in frame from base 1. The junction shows trimming of 3 bases on V and 8 bases on J, and the gene matches do not reach 13 bases of it.

Study-wide conclusions, independent of this receptor: The CD4+ T cell repertoire of patients with Susac syndrome showed no detectable clonal expansion. The TCR sequencing and HLA analysis was acknowledged to have included a relatively small number of individuals.

RNA was extracted using the RNeasy kit, and roughly 0.5 to 1 microgram was reverse transcribed with random hexamers. The immunoSEQ multiplex PCR assay, which covers 54 Vbeta and 13 Jbeta segments, was used to amplify TCR beta CDR3 regions. PCR amplification bias was corrected by using a synthetic template baseline for primer optimization and computational correction. The paper's processing steps were these. Reads were annotated to V, D and J genes per IMGT and analyzed with immunoSEQ Analyzer, keeping only productive sequences. Clonality was calculated as one minus the Shannon entropy normalized by log2 of the number of productive unique sequences. Public and private clones were assessed among the 100 most prevalent clones of each patient and control. A clone was defined as Susac-specific if it was absent from the healthy and MS cohorts, from over a thousand published viral clones and from other ImmuneACCESS disease sequences. In TCRdb, the public reads were trimmed at Q25 with fastp and aligned with MiXCR, with productive beta chains retained. All rows with the same CDR3 protein become a single entry with the most common DNA and genes. TCRdb's processing, not the study's, gives the V and J calls here. Within this sample are fewer than 200,000 distinct CDR3 sequences, with roughly 90% of them counted one time only. 0.075% to 0.095% of the sample comes from the top ten.

The receptor comes from a human donor with Susac syndrome. Sequenced input: CD4+ T cells from PBMCs. The rearranged segments are TRBV5-1 and TRBJ2-1; the central 8 bases match TRBD2. The CDR3 reads as follows: CASSSRPSGGVDEQFF. The nucleotide sequence is TGCGCCAGCAGCTCCCGACCAAGCGGGGGAGTGGATGAGCAGTTCTTC.